Shown below are 4 T cell receptor beta chains from a single sample sequenced in a study of breast tumors, draining lymph nodes, adjacent tissues. TCRdb ran MiXCR on the multiplex PCR reads and lists one entry per CDR3 protein. Altogether under 350,000 distinct CDR3 sequences are present, around 31% being singletons, with the ten largest covering 0.85% to 1.3%. The lymph nodes were axillary draining lymph nodes from breast cancer patients. Sequenced sample: axillary lymph node tissue. The receptors originated from a female donor with breast cancer. Some clones in this sample may be carry-over from other donors' samples.

In regard to this clonotype: Given a much more abundant clone one base away, this may be a read error. V is TRBV20-1 and J is TRBJ2-7, with D maybe TRBD1 (6 bases). The CDR3 has 13 amino acids. Germline lookup yields CDR1 DFQATT and CDR2 SNEGSKA (reference sequence). The germline V and J ends were trimmed by 5 bases and 3 bases, with 14 bases remaining between them. The CDR3 protein is CSAGGYLLYEQYF. CDR3 nucleotides: TGCAGTGCTGGGGGCTATTTACTCTACGAGCAGTACTTC.

The table lists this clonotype with a few counts. The chain uses TRBV10-3 and TRBJ1-1, with a weak D call TRBD1 (6 bases). V was trimmed by 7 bases and J by 2 bases, leaving 20 bases between them. Per germline, CDR1 ENHRY and CDR2 SYGVKD. This CDR3 spans 16 amino acids. CDR3 sequence (DNA): TGTGCCATCACTAGGACCAGGGGAGGGCCAAACACTGAAGCTTTCTTT. It translates to CAITRTRGGPNTEAFF.

This clonotype has a handful of counts. This chain connects TRBV27 to TRBJ2-7; no definite D call. Germline values: CDR1 MNHEY, CDR2 SMNVEV (reference sequence). The CDR3 spans 13 residues. Trimming shortened V by 6 bases and J by 9 bases, and 18 bases separated the two germline ends. The DNA of the CDR3 is TGTGCCAGCAGGACTCCCGGGTCGAGGAGGCAGTACTTC. This gives the protein CASRTPGSRRQYF.

This clonotype has ten or more counts. The chain combines TRBV4-2 with TRBJ1-5; 7 bases fit TRBD1. The CDR3 has 14 amino acids. Per the germline V gene, CDR1 is LGHNA and CDR2 is YNFKEQ. J lost 7 bases, V lost 6 bases, and 9 bases had no gene match. The CDR3 protein is CASRQGQGGQPQHF. DNA of the CDR3: TGTGCCAGCAGACAGGGGCAGGGCGGACAGCCCCAGCATTTT.